The 5 T cell receptor beta chains reported below all come from one sample, sequenced in a study of blood T cell repertoires in COVID-19. Profiling relied on immunoSEQ multiplex PCR, and the TCRdb table lists in-frame clones only, not all of them. Among about 180,000 clones listed, nearly 80% were seen once. Sequences were obtained from PBMCs or T cells enriched from blood (not recorded which). Every receptor here comes from a man between 60 and 75 years old who had been exposed to COVID-19.

V gene TRBV5-1 combines with J gene TRBJ2-7; TRBD2 matches at 10 bases. Losses at the gene ends were 2 bases for V and 4 bases for J; bases not matched to a gene: 9. Germline assignment: CDR1 SGHRS and CDR2 YFSETQ. This CDR3 spans 16 amino acids. CDR3 nucleotide sequence: TGCGCCAGCAGCTTTCCAACTAGCGGGATTCCTTACGAGCAGTACTTC. Translated: CASSFPTSGIPYEQYF.

The sample holds a few counts of this clone. The chain uses TRBV12-3 or TRBV12-4 and TRBJ2-7; 9 bases match TRBD2. J was trimmed by 7 bases and V by 5 bases; bases with no gene match: 6. The CDR3 covers 13 residues. CDR3 in amino acids: CASSQRAGGEQYF. The CDR3 bases are TGTGCCAGCAGTCAACGAGCGGGAGGTGAGCAGTACTTC.

The chain carries TRBV9 and TRBJ1-5; TRBD1 is a possible D gene (6 bases). The CDR3 contains 15 residues. V was shortened by 0 bases and J by 5 bases, with 12 bases between the two germline ends. Germline CDR1 and CDR2: SGDLS and YYNGEE. CDR3 residues: CASSVGQGKDQPQHF. CDR3 in DNA: TGTGCCAGCAGCGTAGGGCAGGGGAAGGATCAGCCCCAGCATTTT.

The chain is built from TRBV7-8 and TRBJ1-3; D is unresolved. CDR1 is SGHVS and CDR2 is FQNEAQ in the germline V gene. Trimming removed 3 bases from V and 0 bases from J, with 12 bases in between. The CDR3 sequence is 16 residues long. For the CDR3, the DNA is TGTGCCAGCAGCTTCCTTTCCCGGGGCTCTGGAAACACCATATATTTT. It is translated as CASSFLSRGSGNTIYF. Using reference TRBV7-8 and TRBJ1-3 for the parts outside the CDR3, the full variable domain is GAGVSQSPRYKVAKRGQDVALRCDPISGHVSLFWYQQALGQGPEFLTYFQNEAQLDKSGLPSDRFFAERPEGSVSTLKIQRTQQEDSAVYLCASSFLSRGSGNTIYFGEGSWLTVV.

This clone came up a few times. The chain carries TRBV19 and TRBJ2-7; the D gene is possibly TRBD2 (5 bases). V dropped 3 bases and J dropped 6 bases, with 15 bases sitting between them. The CDR3 loop spans 14 amino acids. The germline V gene has CDR1 LNHDA and CDR2 SQIVND (reference sequence). The CDR3 here is CASSMVGEGPEQYF. Here the CDR3 DNA reads TGTGCCAGTAGTATGGTGGGAGAAGGTCCCGAGCAGTACTTC.